This T cell receptor beta chain was observed in a study of blood T cell repertoires in COVID-19. Study background: Samples of COVID-19 (acute and convalescent) were obtained from the United States, Italy and Spain.

Study processing details: Reference gene primers were amplified, and this amplification served to estimate nucleated cell counts. Using immunoSEQ multiplex PCR, the repertoire was profiled, and TCRdb retains in-frame clones only, with some absent. V, J and clone size derive from that table, while D and trimming were established from the DNA sequence. The sample carries about 150,000 clones, over 80% recorded once. Recruitment covered roughly 24 US areas and drew participants whose ages spanned about 18 to 90 years. Donors were grouped by their self-reported clinical history. V lost 4 bases, J lost 0 bases, and 5 bases stayed unmatched. Germline V CDR1 and CDR2: LGHDT, YNNKEL (reference sequence). This CDR3 has 15 amino acids.

Sequencing was done on a sample of PBMCs or T cells enriched from blood (not recorded which). The clonotype comes from an older man who had been exposed to COVID-19. J is TRBJ1-1 and V is TRBV3-1 (or the pseudogene TRBV3-2); 7 bases map to TRBD1. In DNA form, the CDR3 reads TGTGCCAGCAGCCCAGGGGGGTTCGTGAACACTGAAGCTTTCTTT. Translated: CASSPGGFVNTEAFF.